There are a few counts of the clone carrying this T cell receptor beta chain. Sequenced by immunoSEQ multiplex PCR; TCRdb stores in-frame clones only, minus some. The repertoire holds 200,000 to 250,000 clones, 83% seen once, with 0.95% to 1.5% in the top ten. The CDR3 has 14 amino acids. V lost 7 bases, J lost 4 bases, and 9 bases stayed unmatched. CDR1 and CDR2 (germline): SGHAT, FQNNGV. The entry originates in a study of blood T cell repertoires in COVID-19. This clonotype was sampled from a woman in her 30s with COVID-19, enrolled during active disease. The chain couples TRBV11-2 to TRBJ2-7, with 8 positions matching TRBD1. The sample was peripheral blood. CDR3 bases: TGTGCCAGCAACGACAGGGGTTTGGGTTACGAGCAGTACTTC. It translates to CASNDRGLGYEQYF.